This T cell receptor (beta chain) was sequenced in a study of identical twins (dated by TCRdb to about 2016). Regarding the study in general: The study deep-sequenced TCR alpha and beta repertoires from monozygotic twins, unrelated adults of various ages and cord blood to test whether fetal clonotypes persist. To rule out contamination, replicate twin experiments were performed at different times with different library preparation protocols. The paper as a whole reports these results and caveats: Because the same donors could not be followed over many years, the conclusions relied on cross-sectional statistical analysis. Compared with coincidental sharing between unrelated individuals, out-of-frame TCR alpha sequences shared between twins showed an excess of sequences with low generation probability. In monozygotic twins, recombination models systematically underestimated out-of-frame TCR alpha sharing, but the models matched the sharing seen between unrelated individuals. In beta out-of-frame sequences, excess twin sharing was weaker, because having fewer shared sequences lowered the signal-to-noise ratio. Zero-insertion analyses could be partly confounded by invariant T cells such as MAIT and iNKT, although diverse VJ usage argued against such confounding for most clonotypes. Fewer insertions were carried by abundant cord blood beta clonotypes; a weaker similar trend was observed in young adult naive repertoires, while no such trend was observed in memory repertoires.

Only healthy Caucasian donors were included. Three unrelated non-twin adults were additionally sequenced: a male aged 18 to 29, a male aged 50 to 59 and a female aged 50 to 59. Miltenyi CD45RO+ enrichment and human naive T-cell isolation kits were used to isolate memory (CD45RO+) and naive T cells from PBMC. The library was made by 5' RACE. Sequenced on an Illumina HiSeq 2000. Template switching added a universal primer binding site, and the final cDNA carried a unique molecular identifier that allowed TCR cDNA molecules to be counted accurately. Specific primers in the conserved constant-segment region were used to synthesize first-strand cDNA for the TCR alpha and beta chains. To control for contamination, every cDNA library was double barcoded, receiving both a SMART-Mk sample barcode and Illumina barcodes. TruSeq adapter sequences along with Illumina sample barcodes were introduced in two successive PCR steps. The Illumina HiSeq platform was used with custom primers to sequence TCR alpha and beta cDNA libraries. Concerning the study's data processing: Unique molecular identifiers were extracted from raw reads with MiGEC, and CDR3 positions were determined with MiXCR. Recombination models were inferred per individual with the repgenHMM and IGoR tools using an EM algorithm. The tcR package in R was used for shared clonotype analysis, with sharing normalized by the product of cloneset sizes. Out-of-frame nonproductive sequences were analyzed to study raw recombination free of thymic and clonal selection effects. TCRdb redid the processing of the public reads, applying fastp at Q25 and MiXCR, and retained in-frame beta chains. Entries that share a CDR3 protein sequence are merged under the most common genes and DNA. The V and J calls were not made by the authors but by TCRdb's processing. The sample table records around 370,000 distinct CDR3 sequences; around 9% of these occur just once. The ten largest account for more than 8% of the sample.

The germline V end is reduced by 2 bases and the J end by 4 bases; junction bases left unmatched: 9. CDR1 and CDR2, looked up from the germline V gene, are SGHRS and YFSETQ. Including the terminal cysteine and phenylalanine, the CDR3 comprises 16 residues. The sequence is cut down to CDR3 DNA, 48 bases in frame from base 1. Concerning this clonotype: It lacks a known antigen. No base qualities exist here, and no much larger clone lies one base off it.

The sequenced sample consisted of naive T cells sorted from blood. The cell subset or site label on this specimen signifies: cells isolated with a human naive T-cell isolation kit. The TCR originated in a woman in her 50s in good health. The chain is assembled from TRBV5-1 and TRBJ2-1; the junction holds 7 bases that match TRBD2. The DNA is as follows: TGCGCCAGCAGCTTTTTATCTGGCGGGAGATACAATGAGCAGTTCTTC. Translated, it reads CASSFLSGGRYNEQFF. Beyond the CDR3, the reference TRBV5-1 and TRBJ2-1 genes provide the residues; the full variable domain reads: KAGVTQTPRYLIKTRGQQVTLSCSPISGHRSVSWYQQTPGQGLQFLFEYFSETQRNKGNFPGRFSGRQFSNSRSEMNVSTLELGDSALYLCASSFLSGGRYNEQFFGPGTRLTVL.